This TCR beta chain comes out of a study of T cells in localized non-small cell lung cancer. Study results and caveats: Without multi-region sequencing, intratumor heterogeneity could not be excluded. With higher T cell density in blood came longer overall survival. The study detected a median roughly 61 of the top 100 tumor clones in adjacent lung.

Some clones are missing from TCRdb's copy, which holds only in-frame ones; the method was immunoSEQ multiplex PCR. The data contain roughly 48,000 clones, roughly 80% of them singletons. This CDR3 is built from 12 residues. Germline loops: CDR1 MNHNY, CDR2 SVGAGI (reference sequence). V lost 6 bases and J 5 bases, leaving 10 bases between the germline ends. A word on this clone: The antigen is not known.

This specimen consisted of peripheral blood, obtained before any cancer treatment. This chain links TRBV6-6 with TRBJ2-5; a weak D match, TRBD2 (5 bases). This clonotype was sampled from a man aged 40-75 years with stage I squamous cell lung carcinoma. The CDR3, as DNA: TGTGCCAGCAGCACACTAGGGGAGACCCAGTACTTC. Translated: CASSTLGETQYF.